One sample yielded the 15 T cell receptor beta chains listed below, sequenced in a study of patients and donors after allogeneic stem cell transplantation. TCRdb re-called the RT-PCR reads through MiXCR, storing one row per CDR3 protein. The profile covers approximately 210,000 distinct CDR3 sequences, with roughly 40% appearing a single time and approximately 30% taken by the ten largest. The material sequenced was blood, either unsorted or a sorted T cell fraction (not recorded which). These receptors all stem from a human donor who was either an allogeneic HSCT recipient or a stem cell or donor lymphocyte infusion donor (not recorded which). It is not recorded whose cells these are; they may come from a transplant donor.

Comment on this clonotype: The junction does not match germline at one end; this may be a read error. The rearrangement joins TRBV6-1 to TRBJ1-2; 8 bases match TRBD1. Germline CDR1 reads MNHNS; CDR2 reads SASEGT. This CDR3 is 14 amino acids long. CDR3 amino acids: CASSEGQGRSGYTF. The CDR3 DNA is TGTGCCAGCAGCGAAGGACAGGGCCGGTCCGGCTACACCTTC.

This clonotype turned up a few times. The chain combines TRBV11-1 with TRBJ2-1; 7 bases are shared with TRBD2. The germline V gene encodes CDR1 SGHAT and CDR2 FQDESV (reference sequence). Trimming took 3 bases from V and 3 from J; bases not matched to a gene: 2. The length of the CDR3 is 14 residues. CDR3 amino acids: CASSLLAVYNEQFF. The CDR3 DNA reads as TGTGCCAGCAGCTTGCTAGCGGTCTACAATGAGCAGTTCTTC.

This clonotype was counted only a few times. The rearrangement links TRBV7-2 to TRBJ1-1; no definite D call. Between the trimmed V and J ends, which lost 3 bases and 11 bases, there was a span of 13 bases. The CDR3 runs 12 residues. In germline, CDR1 is SGHTA, CDR2 FQGNSA. The CDR3 DNA sequence: TGTGCCAGCAGCTTGGACCTATTGGGCGCTTTCTTT. It encodes CASSLDLLGAFF.

The chain employs TRBV7-2 and TRBJ1-1; 9 bases match TRBD1. Germline V gives CDR1 SGHTA, CDR2 FQGNSA. The CDR3 length is 17 residues. J lost 0 bases, V lost 5 bases, and 10 bases had no gene match. The CDR3 nucleotides are TGTGCCAGCAGCCTACTACCCGGGACAGGGATGAACACTGAAGCTTTCTTT. Translation: CASSLLPGTGMNTEAFF.

The chain links TRBV7-3 to TRBJ2-1; D is unresolved. V was trimmed by 2 bases and J by 7 bases, leaving 6 bases between them. The CDR3 is 12 residues long. CDR1 and CDR2 from the germline V gene are SGHTA and FQGTGA. CDR3 sequence: CASSLDRNEQFF. In DNA form, the CDR3 reads TGTGCCAGCAGCTTAGACCGGAATGAGCAGTTCTTC.

This clonotype has just a few counts. V usage is TRBV28 and J usage is TRBJ1-2; perhaps TRBD1 as D (5 bases). Germline V gene data show CDR1 as MDHEN and CDR2 as SYDVKM. The V end lost 5 bases, the J end lost 4 bases, and 17 bases lay between the germline ends. The length of the CDR3 is 15 residues. The CDR3 DNA reads TGTGCCAGCAGTGTCCCGGGACCGACAACCTATGGCTACACCTTC. It specifies CASSVPGPTTYGYTF.

This chain joins TRBV7-2 and TRBJ2-1; 8 positions agree with TRBD2. V shed 5 bases, J shed 0 bases, and the junction held 6 bases outside the gene matches. The germline V gene encodes CDR1 SGHTA and CDR2 FQGNSA. This CDR3 is built from 16 residues. The CDR3 protein is CASSLGLASSYNEQFF. CDR3 DNA: TGTGCCAGCAGCCTAGGACTAGCTAGCTCCTACAATGAGCAGTTCTTC.

This clonotype showed up just a few times. This chain links TRBV19 with TRBJ1-5; D is undetermined. V was pared by 5 bases and J by 4 bases, with 9 bases between. The CDR3 runs to 13 residues. CDR1 and CDR2 (germline): LNHDA, SQIVND (reference sequence). The CDR3 nucleotides read TGTGCCAGTAGTCCCTCGCTGAATCAGCCCCAGCATTTT. This sequence encodes CASSPSLNQPQHF.

The V call is TRBV6-6, the J call TRBJ1-1; no firm D call. The CDR3 covers 13 residues. V gave up 5 bases and J gave up 4 bases, with 11 bases separating them. From germline, CDR1 is MNHNY and CDR2 SVGAGI (reference sequence). The CDR3 bases are TGTGCCAGCAGTCCCACTGAAGGCACTGAAGCTTTCTTT. Translated: CASSPTEGTEAFF.

The CDR3 reads CASSLPSGYTF. CDR3 DNA: TGTGCCAGCAGTTTGCCATCTGGCTACACCTTC. V and J are TRBV28 and TRBJ1-2; D remains unclear. The CDR3 spans 11 residues. V lost 3 bases and J 7 bases, leaving 6 bases between the germline ends. Germline loops: CDR1 MDHEN, CDR2 SYDVKM.

The rearrangement uses TRBV24-1 and TRBJ2-1; D gene uncertain. The CDR3 is made up of 12 amino acids. Germline values: CDR1 KGHDR, CDR2 SFDVKD. Trimming took off 11 bases at V and 6 bases at J, with 13 bases between the two ends. CDR3 sequence reads: CASADESNEQFF. The CDR3 DNA reads TGTGCCAGCGCGGACGAGAGCAATGAGCAGTTCTTC.

This clonotype showed up just a few times. The chain employs TRBV3-1 and TRBJ2-7, with 13 nucleotides matching TRBD2. V lost 6 bases and J lost 7; bases outside the gene matches: 15. The CDR3 contains 17 residues. The germline V gene has CDR1 LGHDT and CDR2 YNNKEL (reference sequence). The CDR3 loop is CASRLTQGLAGVGEQYF. DNA for the CDR3: TGTGCCAGCAGACTAACACAAGGACTAGCGGGAGTCGGGGAGCAGTACTTC.

The chain carries TRBV27 and TRBJ1-3; D gene uncertain. Germline V CDR1 and CDR2: MNHEY, SMNVEV (reference sequence). The CDR3 is made up of 13 amino acids. The germline V and J ends were trimmed by 3 bases and 7 bases, with 10 bases remaining between them. CDR3 sequence: CASSFGGGNTIYF. CDR3 nucleotides: TGTGCCAGCAGTTTTGGTGGTGGGAACACCATATATTTT.

This rearrangement joins TRBV27 to TRBJ1-2; 7 bases are shared with TRBD1. Germline CDR1 and CDR2: MNHEY and SMNVEV (reference sequence). This CDR3 is 16 amino acids long. V lost 6 bases and J lost 8; bases outside the gene matches: 18. The CDR3 spells CASSPPTGQAMRGYTF. Here the CDR3 DNA reads TGTGCCAGCAGCCCTCCCACCGGACAGGCGATGAGGGGCTACACCTTC.

The chain uses TRBV29-1 and TRBJ2-1; TRBD2 matches 7 bases. The CDR3 is 17 residues long. Germline CDR1 SQVTM, CDR2 ANQGSEA. J lost 0 bases, V lost 4 bases, and 12 bases had no gene match. The CDR3 DNA follows: TGCAGCGTTGTTGGCCTAGCGGCACCGTGCTCCTACAATGAGCAGTTCTTC. This sequence encodes CSVVGLAAPCSYNEQFF.